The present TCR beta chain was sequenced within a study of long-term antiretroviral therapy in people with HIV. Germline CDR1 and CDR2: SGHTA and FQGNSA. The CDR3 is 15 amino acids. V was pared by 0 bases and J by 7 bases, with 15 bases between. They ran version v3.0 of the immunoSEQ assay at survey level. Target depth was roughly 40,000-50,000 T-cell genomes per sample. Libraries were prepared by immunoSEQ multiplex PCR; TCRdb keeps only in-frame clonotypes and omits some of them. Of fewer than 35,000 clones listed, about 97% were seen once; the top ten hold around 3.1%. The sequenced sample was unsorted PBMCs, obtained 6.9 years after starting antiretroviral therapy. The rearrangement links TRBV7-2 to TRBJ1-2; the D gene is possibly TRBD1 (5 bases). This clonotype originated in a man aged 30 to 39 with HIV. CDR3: CASSLAKDPGSGYTF. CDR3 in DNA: TGTGCCAGCAGCTTAGCCAAAGATCCAGGGAGTGGCTACACCTTC.